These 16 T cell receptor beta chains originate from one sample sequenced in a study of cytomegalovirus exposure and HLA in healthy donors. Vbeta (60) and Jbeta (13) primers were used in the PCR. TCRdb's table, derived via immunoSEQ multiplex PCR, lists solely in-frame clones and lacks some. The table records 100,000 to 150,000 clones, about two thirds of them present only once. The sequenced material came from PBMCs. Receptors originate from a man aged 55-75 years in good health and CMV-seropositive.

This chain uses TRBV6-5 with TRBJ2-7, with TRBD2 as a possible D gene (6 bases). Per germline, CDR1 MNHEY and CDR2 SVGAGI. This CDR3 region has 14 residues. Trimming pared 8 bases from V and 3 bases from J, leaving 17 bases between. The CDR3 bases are TGTGCCAGCCTGGGGGACTCAACCCACTACGAGCAGTACTTC. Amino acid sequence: CASLGDSTHYEQYF.

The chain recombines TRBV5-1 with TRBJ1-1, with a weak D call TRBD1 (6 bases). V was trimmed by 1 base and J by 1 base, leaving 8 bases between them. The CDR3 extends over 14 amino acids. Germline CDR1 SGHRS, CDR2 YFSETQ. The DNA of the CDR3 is TGCGCCAGCAGCTTGTTAGGGGGGAACACTGAAGCTTTCTTT. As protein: CASSLLGGNTEAFF.

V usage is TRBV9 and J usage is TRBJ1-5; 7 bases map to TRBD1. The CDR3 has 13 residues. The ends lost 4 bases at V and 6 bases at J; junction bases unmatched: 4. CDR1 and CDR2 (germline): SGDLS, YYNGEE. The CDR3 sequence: CASSRGGGQPQHF. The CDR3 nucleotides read TGTGCCAGCAGCCGAGGGGGCGGTCAGCCCCAGCATTTT.

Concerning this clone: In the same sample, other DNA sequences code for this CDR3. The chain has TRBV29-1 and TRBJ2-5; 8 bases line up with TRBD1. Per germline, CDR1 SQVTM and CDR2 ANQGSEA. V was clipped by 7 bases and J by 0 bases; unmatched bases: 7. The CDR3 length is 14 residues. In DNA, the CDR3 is TGCAGCGCTTATCAGGGGGCGAACCAAGAGACCCAGTACTTC. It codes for CSAYQGANQETQYF. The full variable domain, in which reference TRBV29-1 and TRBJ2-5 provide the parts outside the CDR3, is SAVISQKPSRDICQRGTSLTIQCQVDSQVTMMFWYRQQPGQSLTLIATANQGSEATYESGFVIDKFPISRPNLTFSTLTVSNMSPEDSSIYLCSAYQGANQETQYFGPGTRLLVL.

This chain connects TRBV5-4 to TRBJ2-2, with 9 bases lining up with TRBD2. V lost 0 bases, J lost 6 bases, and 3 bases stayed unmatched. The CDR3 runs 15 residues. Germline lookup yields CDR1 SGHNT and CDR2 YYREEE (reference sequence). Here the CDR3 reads CASSLGLADSGELFF. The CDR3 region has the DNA TGTGCCAGCAGCTTGGGACTAGCGGATTCCGGGGAGCTGTTTTTT.

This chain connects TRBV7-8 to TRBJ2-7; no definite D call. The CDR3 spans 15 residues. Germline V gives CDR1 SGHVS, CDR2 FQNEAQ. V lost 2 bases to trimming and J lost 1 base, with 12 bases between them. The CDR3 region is CASSLRFGGSYEQYF. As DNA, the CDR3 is TGTGCCAGCAGCTTACGGTTCGGCGGATCCTACGAGCAGTACTTC.

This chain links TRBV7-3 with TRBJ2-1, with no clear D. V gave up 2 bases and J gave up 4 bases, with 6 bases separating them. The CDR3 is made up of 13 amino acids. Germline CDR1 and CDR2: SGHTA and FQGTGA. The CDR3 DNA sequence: TGTGCCAGCAGCTTAGAGAAATACAATGAGCAGTTCTTC. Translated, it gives CASSLEKYNEQFF.

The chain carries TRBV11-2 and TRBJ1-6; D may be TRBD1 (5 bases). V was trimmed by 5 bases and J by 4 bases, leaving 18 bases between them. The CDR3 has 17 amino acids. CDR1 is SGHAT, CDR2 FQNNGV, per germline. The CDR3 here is CASSLYGSGTYNSPLHF. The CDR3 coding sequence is TGTGCCAGCAGCCTTTATGGTTCAGGGACTTATAATTCACCCCTCCACTTT.

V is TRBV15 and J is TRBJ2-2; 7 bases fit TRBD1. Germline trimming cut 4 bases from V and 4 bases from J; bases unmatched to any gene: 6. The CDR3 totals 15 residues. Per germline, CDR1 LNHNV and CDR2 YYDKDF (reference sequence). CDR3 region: CATSTGTAFTGELFF. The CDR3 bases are TGTGCCACCAGCACCGGGACAGCCTTCACCGGGGAGCTGTTTTTT.

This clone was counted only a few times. The DNA for the CDR3 is TGTGCCAGCAGAGCCGGGACTAGCGGGGGGACCCAGTACTTC. Translated, it gives CASRAGTSGGTQYF. This chain joins TRBV2 and TRBJ2-5; 14 bases match TRBD2. Germline-derived CDR1 and CDR2 are SNHLY and FYNNEI. The CDR3 contains 14 residues. The J segment lost 7 bases and the V segment lost 6 bases, leaving 4 bases of the junction unmatched.

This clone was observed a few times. The DNA of the CDR3 is TGTGCCAGCAGAGCTAGCGGGGAGACCTACGAGCAGTACTTC. Translated: CASRASGETYEQYF. V is TRBV6-1 and J is TRBJ2-7; 9 bases are a match to TRBD2. V trimming: 6 bases; J trimming: 2 bases; junction bases outside the gene matches: 5. From germline, CDR1 is MNHNS and CDR2 SASEGT. The CDR3 runs 14 residues.

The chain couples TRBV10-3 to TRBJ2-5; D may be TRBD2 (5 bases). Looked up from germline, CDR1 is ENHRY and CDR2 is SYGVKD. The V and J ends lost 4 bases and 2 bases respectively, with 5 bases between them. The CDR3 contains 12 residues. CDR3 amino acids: CAISAGQETQYF. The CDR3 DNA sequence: TGTGCCATCAGTGCGGGGCAAGAGACCCAGTACTTC.

CDR3 nucleotide sequence: TGTGCCAGCAGTGGGACGACAGGGTCGAATCAGCCCCAGCATTTT. It specifies CASSGTTGSNQPQHF. V gene TRBV6-1 combines with J gene TRBJ1-5; 7 nucleotides align to TRBD1. Germline-derived CDR1 and CDR2 are MNHNS and SASEGT. The J segment lost 4 bases and the V segment lost 4 bases, leaving 7 bases of the junction unmatched. This CDR3 is built from 15 residues.

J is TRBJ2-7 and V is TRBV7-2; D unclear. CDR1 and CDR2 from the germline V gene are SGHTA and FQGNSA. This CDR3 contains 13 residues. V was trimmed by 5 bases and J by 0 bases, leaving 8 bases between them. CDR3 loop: CASSIDNSYEQYF. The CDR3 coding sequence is TGTGCCAGCAGCATCGACAACTCCTACGAGCAGTACTTC. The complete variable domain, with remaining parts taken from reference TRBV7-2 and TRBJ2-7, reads GAGVSQSPSNKVTEKGKDVELRCDPISGHTALYWYRQSLGQGLEFLIYFQGNSAPDKSGLPSDRFSAERTGGSVSTLTIQRTQQEDSAVYLCASSIDNSYEQYFGPGTRLTVT.

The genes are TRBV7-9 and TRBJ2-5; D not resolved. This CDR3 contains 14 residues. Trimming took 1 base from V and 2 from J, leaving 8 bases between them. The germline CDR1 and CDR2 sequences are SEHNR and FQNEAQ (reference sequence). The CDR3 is CASSLGHLQETQYF. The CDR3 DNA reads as TGTGCCAGCAGCTTAGGACACCTACAAGAGACCCAGTACTTC.

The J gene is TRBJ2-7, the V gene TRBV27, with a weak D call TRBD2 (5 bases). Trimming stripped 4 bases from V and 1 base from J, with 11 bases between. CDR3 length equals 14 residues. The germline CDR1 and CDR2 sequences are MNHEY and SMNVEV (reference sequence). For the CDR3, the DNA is TGTGCCAGCAGTTCCTACGGGGAGTCCTACGAGCAGTACTTC. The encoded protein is CASSSYGESYEQYF.